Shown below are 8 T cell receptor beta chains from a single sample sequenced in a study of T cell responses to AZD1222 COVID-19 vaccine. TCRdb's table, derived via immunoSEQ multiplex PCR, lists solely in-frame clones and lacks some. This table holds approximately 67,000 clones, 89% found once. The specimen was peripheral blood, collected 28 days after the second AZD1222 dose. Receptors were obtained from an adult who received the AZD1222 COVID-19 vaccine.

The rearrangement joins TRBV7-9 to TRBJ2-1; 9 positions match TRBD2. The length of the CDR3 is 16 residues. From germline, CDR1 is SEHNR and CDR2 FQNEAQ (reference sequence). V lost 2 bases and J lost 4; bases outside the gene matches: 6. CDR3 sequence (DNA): TGTGCCAGCAGCTTATCTCTAGCGGGGCCATACAATGAGCAGTTCTTC. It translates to CASSLSLAGPYNEQFF.

CDR3 DNA sequence: TGTGCCAGCAGCTTAAGGGCAGAAGAAAAACTGTTTTTT. It is translated as CASSLRAEEKLFF. V is TRBV6-6 and J is TRBJ1-4, with D hard to call. V was shortened by 6 bases and J by 8 bases, with 13 bases between the two germline ends. This CDR3 has 13 amino acids. Germline loops: CDR1 MNHNY, CDR2 SVGAGI (reference sequence).

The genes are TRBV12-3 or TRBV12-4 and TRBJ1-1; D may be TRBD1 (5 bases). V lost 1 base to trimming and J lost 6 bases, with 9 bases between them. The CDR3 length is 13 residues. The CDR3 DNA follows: TGTGCCAGCAGTTTAGGGGCGGGACCTGAAGCTTTCTTT. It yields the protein CASSLGAGPEAFF.

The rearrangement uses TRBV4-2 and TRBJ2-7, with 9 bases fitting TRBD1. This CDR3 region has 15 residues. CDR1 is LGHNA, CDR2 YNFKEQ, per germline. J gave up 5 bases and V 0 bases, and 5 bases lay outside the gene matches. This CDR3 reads CASSQDRDRENEQYF. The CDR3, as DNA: TGTGCCAGCAGCCAAGATAGGGACAGGGAGAACGAGCAGTACTTC.

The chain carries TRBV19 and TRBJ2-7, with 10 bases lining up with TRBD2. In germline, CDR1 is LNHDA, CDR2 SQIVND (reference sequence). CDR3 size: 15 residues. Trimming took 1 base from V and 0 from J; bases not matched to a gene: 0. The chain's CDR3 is CASSIGLAGSYEQYF. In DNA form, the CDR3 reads TGTGCCAGTAGTATAGGACTAGCGGGCTCCTACGAGCAGTACTTC.

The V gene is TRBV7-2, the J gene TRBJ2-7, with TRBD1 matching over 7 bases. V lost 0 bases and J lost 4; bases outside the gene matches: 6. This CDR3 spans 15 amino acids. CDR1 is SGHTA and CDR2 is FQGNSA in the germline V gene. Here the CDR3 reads CASSLAGTAPYEQYF. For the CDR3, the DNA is TGTGCCAGCAGCTTAGCCGGGACAGCTCCTTACGAGCAGTACTTC.

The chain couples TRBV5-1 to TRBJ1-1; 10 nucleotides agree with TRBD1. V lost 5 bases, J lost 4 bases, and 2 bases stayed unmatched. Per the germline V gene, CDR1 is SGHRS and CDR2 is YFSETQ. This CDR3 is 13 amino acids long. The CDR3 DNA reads TGCGCCAGCAGGGGGACAGGGGTCACTGAAGCTTTCTTT. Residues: CASRGTGVTEAFF.

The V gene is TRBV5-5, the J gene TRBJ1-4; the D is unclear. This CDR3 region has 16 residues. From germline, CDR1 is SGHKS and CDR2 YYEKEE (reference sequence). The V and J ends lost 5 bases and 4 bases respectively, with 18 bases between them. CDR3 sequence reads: CASRSSQSEINEKLFF. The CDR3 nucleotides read TGTGCCAGCAGGTCCTCCCAGTCAGAAATTAATGAAAAACTGTTTTTT.